This T cell receptor beta chain was recovered during a study of T cells in localized non-small cell lung cancer. Study-wide results and limits: Paired adjacent lung recovered a median around 52 of the top 100 tumor clones. Uninvolved adjacent lung had more T cell clonality than any other tissue, topping tumor. The tumor had only one region sequenced, so heterogeneity remains possible. Higher T cell density in the blood was associated with longer overall survival, whereas higher adjacent-lung clonality associated with shorter survival.

Remarks on this clone: Its antigen is still unknown.

The protocol was immunoSEQ multiplex PCR, while the TCRdb copy is restricted to in-frame clones and leaves out a portion. The sample records about 6,000 clones, 40% to 45% being singletons. Germline V gene sequence: CDR1 MNHGY, CDR2 SAAAGT. This CDR3 contains 14 residues. Trimming left V 7 bases short and J 4 bases short, with 16 bases between. The clonotype originates from a woman aged 40 to 75 with stage II squamous cell lung carcinoma. This rearrangement joins TRBV6-8 to TRBJ1-1; possibly TRBD1 for D (6 bases). Sequences were derived from lung tumor tissue, sampled before any cancer treatment. CDR3 residues: CASNPGGATTEAFF. The CDR3 DNA reads as TGTGCCAGCAACCCCGGGGGGGCGACCACTGAAGCTTTCTTT.